This TCR beta chain was captured in a study of T cells after yellow fever vaccination. General study findings and limits: Post-booster reappearance was seen for most primary-vaccination clones (just under 97% CD4, about 88% CD8).

One entry per CDR3 protein results from TCRdb running MiXCR on the 5' RACE reads. This sample yields roughly 250,000 distinct CDR3 sequences, of which 10% to 15% are seen a single time; roughly 0.5% belongs to the top ten. This clonotype was counted only a few times. Its target is not known. The ends were cut back, 8 bases at V and 7 bases at J, with 19 bases in the middle. CDR3 size: 14 residues. Germline CDR1 is MNHNS and CDR2 is SASEGT. The chain carries TRBV6-1 and TRBJ2-3, with D possibly matching TRBD2 (6 bases). Sequenced material: CD4+ T cells sorted from PBMCs, taken 45 days after the yellow fever booster vaccination. This TCR was sampled from a man under 40 who received the YFV17D yellow fever vaccine. CDR3 coding DNA: TGTGCCAGCCGATCGGACTATCTAGTAAATACGCAGTATTTT. Amino acid sequence: CASRSDYLVNTQYF.